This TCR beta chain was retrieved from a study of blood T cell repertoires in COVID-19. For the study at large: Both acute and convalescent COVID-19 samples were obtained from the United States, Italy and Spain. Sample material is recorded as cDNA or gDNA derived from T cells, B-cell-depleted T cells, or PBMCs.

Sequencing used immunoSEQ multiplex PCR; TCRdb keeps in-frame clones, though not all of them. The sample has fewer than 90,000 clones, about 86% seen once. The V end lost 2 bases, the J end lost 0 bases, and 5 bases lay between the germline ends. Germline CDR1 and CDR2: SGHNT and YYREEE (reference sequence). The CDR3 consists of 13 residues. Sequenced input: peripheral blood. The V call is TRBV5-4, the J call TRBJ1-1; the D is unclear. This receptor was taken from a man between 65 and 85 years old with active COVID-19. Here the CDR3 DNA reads TGTGCCAGCAGCTTCCCCATGAACACTGAAGCTTTCTTT. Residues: CASSFPMNTEAFF.